The T cell receptor (beta chain) described here comes from a study of cytomegalovirus exposure and HLA in healthy donors. As regards this clone: What it binds is not known.

Study-wide findings and caveats: TCR association rates varied by HLA locus in a later analysis, with DRB1 highest and HLA-C lowest. The study put some 150 TCR beta chains on its list as cytomegalovirus-associated. Among TCR sequences, most were rare, though some public TCRs appeared in many donors.

Researchers ran the PCR with 60 Vbeta and 13 Jbeta primers. TCRdb keeps only in-frame clones here, not all; method: immunoSEQ multiplex PCR. The ten top clones account for 0.8% to 1%, within a sample of over 120,000 clones. Germline V gene lookup returns CDR1 SGDLS and CDR2 YYNGEE. This CDR3 is 16 amino acids long. Trimming cost V 2 bases and J 6 bases; bases outside gene matches: 8. Specimen: PBMCs. This chain joins TRBV9 and TRBJ2-1, with 10 bases matching TRBD1. The receptor was derived from a male donor in good health and CMV-seronegative. The CDR3 loop is CASSVSGQGPINEQFF. CDR3 DNA sequence: TGTGCCAGCAGCGTGTCGGGACAGGGGCCTATCAATGAGCAGTTCTTC.